Listed below are T cell receptor beta chains from one sample, sequenced in a study of T cells after yellow fever vaccination. TCRdb analysed the 5' RACE reads with MiXCR anew, one entry per CDR3 protein. Of 500,000 to 650,000 distinct CDR3 sequences in the sample, roughly 17% were seen once. The sequencing used PBMCs, collected 5 days after the first yellow fever vaccination. Receptors originate from a man aged 18-30 years who received the YFV17D yellow fever vaccine. Each CDR3 is given with its conserved first and last residue. Fields, in order: clone size, J gene, V gene, D gene, CDR3 DNA, CDR3 protein. A D gene is named only where the DNA matches it firmly. Only part of the rows carry a size: once, few, many, or a class if the clone is expanded.

. TRBJ1-1 TRBV4-3 TRBD1 TGCGCCAGCAGCCAAACAGGGGGTAGGGGTGAAGCTTTCTTT CASSQTGGRGEAFF
. TRBJ2-7 TRBV12-3/TRBV12-4 . TGTGCCAGCAGCAGCAGGGGCTACGAGCAGTACTTC CASSSRGYEQYF
. TRBJ2-7 TRBV7-2 . TGTGCCAGCAGCCCATCGGCAGGGTATCACGAGCAGTACTTC CASSPSAGYHEQYF
. TRBJ1-2 TRBV7-2 . TGTGCCAGCAGCTTTTCCAGCTATGGCTACACCTTC CASSFSSYGYTF
many TRBJ2-3 TRBV7-9 . TGTGCCAGGGATAGCGGAGTCACAGATACGCAGTATTTT CARDSGVTDTQYF
. TRBJ2-3 TRBV12-3/TRBV12-4 . TGTGCCAGCACGACCGGATTCGGCACGCAGTATTTT CASTTGFGTQYF
. TRBJ2-1 TRBV6-2/TRBV6-3 . TGTGCCAGCAGTTACCTCGGGCCGGGGATCTTCTATGAGCAGTTCTTC CASSYLGPGIFYEQFF
. TRBJ2-5 TRBV12-3/TRBV12-4 . TGTGCCAGCAGTCTCCGGCGGCCTGTCCAAGAGACCCAGTACTTC CASSLRRPVQETQYF
few TRBJ2-3 TRBV6-1 . TGTGCCAGCAACTTTGAATGGGGGGGGGCCACAGATACGCAGTATTTT CASNFEWGGATDTQYF
few TRBJ2-4 TRBV7-9 . TGTGCCAGCAGCTTCGGGGCCGAAAACATTCAGTACTTC CASSFGAENIQYF
. TRBJ2-3 TRBV20-1 . TGCAGTGCCCCCCCGGCAGGCAGGGCTAGCACAGATACGCAGTATTTT CSAPPAGRASTDTQYF
. TRBJ2-2 TRBV12-3/TRBV12-4 . TGTGCCAGCCGGGCCTCGCTAGACCTATTGAACACCGGGGAGCTGTTTTTT CASRASLDLLNTGELFF
. TRBJ2-1 TRBV12-5 TRBD1 TGTGCTAGTGGTTTGGGAGGGACAGGGGTTAGGCATGAGCAGTTCTTC CASGLGGTGVRHEQFF
. TRBJ2-1 TRBV7-2 TRBD1 TGTGCCAGCAGCACGCGACAGGGTCGCAATGAGCAGTTCTTC CASSTRQGRNEQFF
few TRBJ1-4 TRBV4-2 TRBD1 TGTGCCAGCAGCCACCCCAGGGGGCCGGGTGAAAAACTGTTTTTT CASSHPRGPGEKLFF
few TRBJ2-3 TRBV20-1 TRBD2 TGCAGTGCCCGCAGAAGCGGGGGCAATACGCAGTATTTT CSARRSGGNTQYF
many TRBJ1-2 TRBV12-3/TRBV12-4 . TGTGCCAGCAGCCATAGGACTGATTATGGCTACACCTTC CASSHRTDYGYTF
. TRBJ1-1 TRBV25-1 TRBD1 TGTGCCAGCAGTGGGGGACAGGGAAGGAAAACTGAAGCTTTCTTT CASSGGQGRKTEAFF
few TRBJ2-3 TRBV10-3 TRBD2 TGTGCCATCAGTGACCCTAGCGGGGCCGGGGGGTTTGGAGATACGCAGTATTTT CAISDPSGAGGFGDTQYF